This is a list of T cell receptor beta chains from one sample in a study of shared clonotypes between healthy human individuals. The data were produced by immunoSEQ multiplex PCR, yet TCRdb's version contains in-frame clones alone and is incomplete. The sample has roughly 2.4 million clones, more than 90% seen once; the top ten hold more than 0.1%. The specimen was naive CD4+ T cells sorted from blood. These receptors were collected from a man aged 18 to 29 in good health. The CDR3 runs from the conserved cysteine through the conserved F or W. The D gene is left open where the match is weak. The size of a clone is reported for some rows only, either as once, few or many, or as a class for expanded clones.

j_gene	abundance	d_gene	v_gene	len	CDR3nt	CDR3aa
TRBJ1-1	NA	NA	TRBV2	12	TGTGCCAGCGAGTGGGCCCGAACTGAAGCTTTCTTT	CASEWARTEAFF
TRBJ2-3	NA	NA	TRBV20-1	11	TGCAGTGCTAGCCCGTCAGATACGCAGTATTTT	CSASPSDTQYF
TRBJ2-6	NA	TRBD1	TRBV18	18	TGTGCCAGCTCACCACCGGGACAGGGGATCTCTGGGGCCAACGTCCTGACTTTC	CASSPPGQGISGANVLTF
TRBJ2-2	once	TRBD1	TRBV5-1	16	TGCGCCAGCACCCTCGGGGACAGTCGAACGACCGGGGAGCTGTTTTTT	CASTLGDSRTTGELFF
TRBJ2-7	few	NA	TRBV11-2	14	TGTGCCAGCAGCGAATCCAGGTCGTGGGGCGAGCAGTACTTC	CASSESRSWGEQYF
TRBJ2-7	once	NA	TRBV5-8	14	TGTGCCAGCAGCTTAGGGCATAAGGCCCCCGAGCAGTACTTC	CASSLGHKAPEQYF
TRBJ2-5	NA	TRBD2	TRBV7-2	15	TGTGCCAGCAGCCACACAGCGGGAGAGGGGGAGACCCAGTACTTC	CASSHTAGEGETQYF
TRBJ1-4	NA	NA	TRBV19	13	TGTGCCAGTAGTACCGCGGGGGTCGAAAAACTGTTTTTT	CASSTAGVEKLFF
TRBJ2-1	NA	NA	TRBV7-2	14	TGTGCCAGCAGCTTGGGTGGGATCTACAATGAGCAGTTCTTC	CASSLGGIYNEQFF
TRBJ1-1	NA	TRBD1	TRBV6-6	13	TGTGCCAGCAGTCAGACAGGGGACACTGAAGCTTTCTTT	CASSQTGDTEAFF
TRBJ1-5	NA	NA	TRBV19	15	TGTGCCAGTAGCACAAGGGGTTATAGCAATCAGCCCCAGCATTTT	CASSTRGYSNQPQHF
TRBJ2-7	NA	NA	TRBV7-2	14	TGTGCCAGCAGCTTAGGTGGGACGGTCTCCGAGCAGTACTTC	CASSLGGTVSEQYF
TRBJ1-4	NA	TRBD1	TRBV5-8	15	TGTGCCAGCAGTTGGCCGGGACAGTTCAATGAAAAACTGTTTTTT	CASSWPGQFNEKLFF
TRBJ1-2	NA	NA	TRBV10-3	13	TGTGCCATCAGTGGGACAGCGAACTATGGCTACACCTTC	CAISGTANYGYTF
TRBJ2-7	NA	NA	TRBV7-2	15	TGTGCCAGCAGCTTAGCATCAGGGGCCTCCTACGAGCAGTACTTC	CASSLASGASYEQYF
TRBJ2-7	NA	TRBD2	TRBV28	15	TGTGCCAGCAGTCCCAGCGGGGGGGCTTTCTACGAGCAGTACTTC	CASSPSGGAFYEQYF
TRBJ2-5	NA	TRBD2	TRBV5-1	17	TGCGCCAGCAGCATAGGACTAGCGGGGACGTACCAAGAGACCCAGTACTTC	CASSIGLAGTYQETQYF
TRBJ2-5	NA	TRBD1	TRBV5-4	16	TGTGCCAGCAGCCCGGCCAGGGACAGGGGTCAAGAGACCCAGTACTTC	CASSPARDRGQETQYF
TRBJ2-1	NA	NA	TRBV20-1	10	TGCAGTGCTTATTACAATGAGCAGTTCTTC	CSAYYNEQFF
TRBJ2-7	NA	NA	TRBV2	16	TGTGCCAGCAGCGCGGGACATTCGGGACTCCTGGGAGAGCAGTACTTC	CASSAGHSGLLGEQYF
TRBJ2-7	NA	NA	TRBV25-1	14	TGTGCCAGCAGTGAATATAGACAGGCCTACGAGCAGTACTTC	CASSEYRQAYEQYF
TRBJ2-7	NA	NA	TRBV4-2	15	TGTGCCAGCAGCCAAGATTTGGATGGGGTATACGAGCAGTACTTC	CASSQDLDGVYEQYF
TRBJ1-5	NA	NA	TRBV28	12	TGTGCCAGCGACAGTAGCAATCAGCCCCAGCATTTT	CASDSSNQPQHF
TRBJ2-3	NA	TRBD2	TRBV19	16	TGTGCCAGTAGCCTTGGACTAGCGGGAGGCACAGATACGCAGTATTTT	CASSLGLAGGTDTQYF
TRBJ1-2	NA	TRBD1	TRBV30	14	TGTGCCTGGAGTTCAGGGGGCGGAAACTATGGCTACACCTTC	CAWSSGGGNYGYTF
TRBJ2-5	NA	NA	TRBV7-6	12	TGTGCCAGCAGCTTAGTGCGGGAGACCCAGTACTTC	CASSLVRETQYF
TRBJ1-1	NA	TRBD1	TRBV6-4	16	TGTGCCAGCAGTGACTTCCGGGACAGGACTCCGTTTGAAGCTTTCTTT	CASSDFRDRTPFEAFF
TRBJ1-1	once	TRBD1	TRBV29-1	13	TGCAGCGTACAGGGGGCCCTGAACACTGAAGCTTTCTTT	CSVQGALNTEAFF
TRBJ2-6	NA	TRBD2	TRBV7-6	17	TGTGCCAGCAGCTGGGGACTAGCGGGGGTTGGGGCCAACGTCCTGACTTTC	CASSWGLAGVGANVLTF
TRBJ1-2	once	NA	TRBV30	16	TGTGCCTGGTCCCACAATGGGAGAAATGGGTACTATGGCTACACCTTC	CAWSHNGRNGYYGYTF
TRBJ1-4	NA	NA	TRBV30	16	TGTGCCTGGAGTGCGGGGGGGCAAGGAACTAATGAAAAACTGTTTTTT	CAWSAGGQGTNEKLFF
TRBJ2-5	NA	TRBD2	TRBV10-2	14	TGCGCCAGCAGTACTAGCGGGTACCAAGAGACCCAGTACTTC	CASSTSGYQETQYF
TRBJ2-1	NA	TRBD2	TRBV12-5	16	TGTGCTAGTGGTTTGGTAGCGGGAGCGTTCTACAATGAGCAGTTCTTC	CASGLVAGAFYNEQFF
TRBJ1-4	NA	NA	TRBV19	13	TGTGCCAGCCAAGGTAGCCCCCGAGAAAAACTGTTTTTT	CASQGSPREKLFF
TRBJ2-3	once	TRBD2	TRBV7-2	15	TGTGCCAGCAGCTTACGACTAGCGGGCACAGATACGCAGTATTTT	CASSLRLAGTDTQYF
TRBJ2-7	NA	TRBD2	TRBV4-3	16	TGCGCCAGCAGCCAAGGGGGGGGGACTAGCGCCTACGAGCAGTACTTC	CASSQGGGTSAYEQYF
TRBJ2-1	NA	TRBD1	TRBV7-3	16	TGTGCCAGCAGCTTAACGTGGGACAGAGATTACAATGAGCAGTTCTTC	CASSLTWDRDYNEQFF
TRBJ2-1	NA	NA	TRBV10-2	17	TGCGCCACCCTTTCCCTCGGGGGCCTTAACTCCTACAATGAGCAGTTCTTC	CATLSLGGLNSYNEQFF
TRBJ2-7	NA	NA	TRBV4-1	14	TGCGCCAGCAGCCACCTTAAGGCAGGGACCGAGCAGTACTTC	CASSHLKAGTEQYF
TRBJ2-7	NA	NA	TRBV7-2	14	TGTGCCAGCAGCTTAGTTGCTGGGACCTACGAGCAGTACTTC	CASSLVAGTYEQYF
TRBJ1-1	NA	NA	TRBV15	14	TGTGCCACCAGTCCCGGGAAATTGAACACTGAAGCTTTCTTT	CATSPGKLNTEAFF
TRBJ2-5	NA	TRBD2	TRBV30	16	TGTGCCTTTGTAGACGGCGGACTAGCGGCGAAGGGGACCCAGTACTTC	CAFVDGGLAAKGTQYF
TRBJ2-2	NA	NA	TRBV5-1	14	TGCGCCAGCAGCTTACAGGGACCTCTAGGGGAGCTGTTTTTT	CASSLQGPLGELFF
TRBJ1-1	NA	TRBD1	TRBV12-5	12	TGTGCTAGTGGTTTACAAGGGGGCCGAGCTTTCTTT	CASGLQGGRAFF
TRBJ2-5	once	NA	TRBV6-5	14	TGTGCCAGCAGTTGGGGACGGCTTCAAGAGACCCAGTACTTC	CASSWGRLQETQYF
TRBJ2-5	NA	TRBD2	TRBV7-2	14	TGTGCCAGCAGCGACCAGCGGGGGCAAGAGACCCAGTACTTC	CASSDQRGQETQYF
TRBJ2-2	NA	TRBD1	TRBV19	16	TGTGCCAGTAGAAAATCCGGGACAGAGAACACCGGGGAGCTGTTTTTT	CASRKSGTENTGELFF
TRBJ1-2	NA	NA	TRBV4-3	17	TGCGCCAGCAGCCAAGTCCGCGGGGAAGAGGCTAACTATGGCTACACCTTC	CASSQVRGEEANYGYTF
TRBJ1-1	NA	NA	TRBV4-1	14	TGCGCCAGCAGCCAAGAACTAGCGAACACTGAAGCTTTCTTT	CASSQELANTEAFF